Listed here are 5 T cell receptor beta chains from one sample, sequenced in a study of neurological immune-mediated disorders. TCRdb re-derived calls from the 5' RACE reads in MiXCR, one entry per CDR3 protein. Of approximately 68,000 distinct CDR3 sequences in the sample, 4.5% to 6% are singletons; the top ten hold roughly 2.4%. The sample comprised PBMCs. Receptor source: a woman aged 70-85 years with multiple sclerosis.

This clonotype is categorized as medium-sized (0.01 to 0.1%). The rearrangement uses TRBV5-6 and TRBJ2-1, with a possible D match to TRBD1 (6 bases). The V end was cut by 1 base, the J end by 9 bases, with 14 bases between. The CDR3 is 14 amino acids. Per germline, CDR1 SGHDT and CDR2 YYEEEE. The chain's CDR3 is CASSLSRFRGEQFF. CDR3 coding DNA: TGTGCCAGCAGCTTGTCTAGGTTCAGGGGTGAGCAGTTCTTC.

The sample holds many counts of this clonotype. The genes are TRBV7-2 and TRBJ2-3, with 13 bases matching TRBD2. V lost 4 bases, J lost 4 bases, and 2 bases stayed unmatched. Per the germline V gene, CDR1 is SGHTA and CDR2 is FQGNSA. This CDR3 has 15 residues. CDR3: CASSWTSGSADTQYF. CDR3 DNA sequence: TGTGCCAGCAGCTGGACTAGCGGGAGCGCAGATACGCAGTATTTT.

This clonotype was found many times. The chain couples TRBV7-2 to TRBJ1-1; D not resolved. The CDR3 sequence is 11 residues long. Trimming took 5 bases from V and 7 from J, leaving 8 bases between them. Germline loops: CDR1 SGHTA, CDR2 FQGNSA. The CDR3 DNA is TGTGCCAGCAGCGCCGCAGATGAAGCTTTCTTT. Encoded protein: CASSAADEAFF.

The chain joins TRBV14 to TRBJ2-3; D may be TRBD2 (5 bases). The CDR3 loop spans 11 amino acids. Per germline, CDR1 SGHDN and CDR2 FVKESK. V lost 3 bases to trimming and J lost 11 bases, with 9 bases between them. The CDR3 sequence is CASSHGIRQYF. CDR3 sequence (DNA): TGTGCCAGCAGCCACGGGATTAGGCAGTATTTT.

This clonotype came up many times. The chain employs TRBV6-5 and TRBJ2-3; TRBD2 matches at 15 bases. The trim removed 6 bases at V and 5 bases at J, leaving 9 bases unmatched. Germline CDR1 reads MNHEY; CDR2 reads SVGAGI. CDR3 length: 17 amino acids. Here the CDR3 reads CASRPGTSGRSVDTQYF. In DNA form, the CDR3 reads TGTGCCAGCAGACCCGGGACTAGCGGGAGGAGTGTAGATACGCAGTATTTT.